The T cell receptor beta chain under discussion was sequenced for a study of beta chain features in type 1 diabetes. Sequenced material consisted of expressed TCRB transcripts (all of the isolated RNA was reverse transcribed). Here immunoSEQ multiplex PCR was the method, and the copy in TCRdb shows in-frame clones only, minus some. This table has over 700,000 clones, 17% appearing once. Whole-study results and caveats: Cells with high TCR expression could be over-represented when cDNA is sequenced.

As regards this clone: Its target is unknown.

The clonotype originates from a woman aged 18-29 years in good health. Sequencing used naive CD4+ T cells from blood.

The CDR3: CASSTGYGYTF. The CDR3 region has the DNA TGCGCCAGCAGCACAGGGTATGGCTACACCTTC. The chain is built from TRBV5-1 and TRBJ1-2; a weak D match, TRBD1 (6 bases). Germline-derived CDR1 and CDR2 are SGHRS and YFSETQ. The CDR3 runs 11 residues. V was pared by 4 bases and J by 5 bases, with 6 bases between.